This TCR beta chain was profiled in a study of monozygotic twins with inflammatory bowel disease. TCRdb reanalyzed the 5' RACE reads, giving one entry per CDR3 protein sequence and no DNA. This listing includes 150,000 to 200,000 distinct CDR3 sequences. Germline V gene data show CDR1 as SGDLS and CDR2 as YYNGEE. CDR3 length: 15 amino acids. The J gene is TRBJ2-3, the V gene TRBV9; as DNA is missing, the TRBD1 call by TCRdb cannot be tested. The source material was blood. The source of this sequence is a human donor with ulcerative colitis or Crohn's disease, or a healthy co-twin of an affected twin (not recorded which). CDR3 sequence: CASSATGGRSDTQYF.